The clone carrying this TCR beta chain has just a few counts. V gave up 5 bases and J gave up 3 bases, with 10 bases separating them. The CDR3 has 13 residues. CDR1 and CDR2 (germline): KGHSH, LQKENI. The data are from a study of control samples from healthy donors and cancer patients. Some clones are missing from TCRdb's copy, which holds only in-frame ones; the method was immunoSEQ multiplex PCR. The sample lists tens of thousands of clones; around 86% were seen once. The TCR was taken from a woman aged 45-59 years with colorectal cancer. Sequencing was performed on PBMCs. This chain connects TRBV18 to TRBJ1-1; tentative D call: TRBD1 (6 bases). CDR3 sequence (DNA): TGTGCCAGCTCAAGGAGGGGGGACACTGAAGCTTTCTTT. It encodes CASSRRGDTEAFF.